Presented here are 26 T cell receptor beta chains from one specimen sequenced in a study of cytomegalovirus exposure and HLA in healthy donors. PCR involved 60 Vbeta and 13 Jbeta primers. Using immunoSEQ multiplex PCR, the repertoire was profiled, and TCRdb retains in-frame clones only, with some absent. The table lists fewer than 300,000 clones, just over 85% of them singletons, with approximately 4.3% in the top ten. Sample: PBMCs. The origin of the receptors is a man aged 40-49 years in good health and CMV-seropositive.

The CDR3 DNA reads TGTGCCAGCAGCTTGGCCTTTAGTCACGAGCAGTACTTC. Its translation: CASSLAFSHEQYF. The V and J genes are TRBV5-4 and TRBJ2-7; D is undetermined. Trimming removed 0 bases at V and 5 bases at J, with 9 bases between. The CDR3 totals 13 residues. Germline CDR1 reads SGHNT; CDR2 reads YYREEE (reference sequence).

The chain links TRBV29-1 to TRBJ1-2; TRBD1 agrees at 9 bases. Trimming took 1 base from V and 8 from J; bases not matched to a gene: 8. This CDR3 spans 14 amino acids. Looked up from germline, CDR1 is SQVTM and CDR2 is ANQGSEA. For the CDR3, the DNA is TGCAGCGTTGAAGCTTTTCAGACAGGGGGAGGCTACACCTTC. Translation gives CSVEAFQTGGGYTF.

V and J are TRBV29-1 and TRBJ2-7; D is ambiguous. This CDR3 is built from 13 residues. Trimming pared 6 bases from V and 1 base from J, leaving 13 bases between. Germline V gives CDR1 SQVTM, CDR2 ANQGSEA. This CDR3 is CSVIPRQSYEQYF. The CDR3 DNA sequence: TGCAGCGTCATCCCGCGGCAGTCCTACGAGCAGTACTTC.

This chain uses TRBV7-3 with TRBJ2-2; 9 bases align to TRBD2. V was pared by 2 bases and J by 1 base, with 5 bases of the junction left unmatched. Germline V gives CDR1 SGHTA, CDR2 FQGTGA. The CDR3 contains 17 residues. CDR3 sequence reads: CASSLYASGMNTGELFF. Written as DNA, the CDR3 is TGTGCCAGCAGCTTATATGCTAGCGGGATGAACACCGGGGAGCTGTTTTTT.

V is TRBV2 and J is TRBJ2-1, with TRBD2 matching 10 bases. V shed 7 bases, J shed 9 bases, and the junction held 9 bases outside the gene matches. Germline V gene sequence: CDR1 SNHLY, CDR2 FYNNEI. The CDR3 is made up of 14 amino acids. The CDR3, as DNA: TGTGCCAGCAAGGGGGCTAGCGGGAGTATTGAGCAGTTCTTC. Protein sequence: CASKGASGSIEQFF.

The chain recombines TRBV27 with TRBJ2-3; the match to TRBD2 covers 7 bases. Germline V gene data show CDR1 as MNHEY and CDR2 as SMNVEV (reference sequence). The CDR3 is made up of 14 amino acids. V lost 5 bases to trimming and J lost 6 bases; unmatched junction nucleotides: 8. CDR3 sequence reads: CASSIRLAADTQYF. As DNA, the CDR3 is TGTGCCAGCAGTATTCGACTAGCAGCCGATACGCAGTATTTT.

This chain joins TRBV7-9 and TRBJ1-2, with TRBD1 matching 8 bases. The CDR3 contains 16 residues. The germline CDR1 and CDR2 sequences are SEHNR and FQNEAQ (reference sequence). V lost 0 bases and J lost 2; bases outside the gene matches: 5. The DNA for the CDR3 is TGTGCCAGCAGCTTAGCTATGCCAGGGGGCAACTATGGCTACACCTTC. This gives the protein CASSLAMPGGNYGYTF.

This clone was found once. This chain links TRBV5-1 with TRBJ2-1; 7 nucleotides line up with TRBD1. With V trimmed by 3 bases and J by 2 bases, 2 bases remained unmatched. The CDR3 runs 14 residues. Looked up from germline, CDR1 is SGHRS and CDR2 is YFSETQ. CDR3 in DNA: TGCGCCAGCAGCTCTGACAGGGCCTACAATGAGCAGTTCTTC. Amino acids: CASSSDRAYNEQFF.

This clone was seen more than once but under ten times. This sequence joins TRBV4-3 and TRBJ2-1, with 14 bases that match TRBD2. V lost 1 base to trimming and J lost 3 bases; unmatched junction nucleotides: 5. CDR1 is LGHNA, CDR2 YSLEER, per germline. This CDR3 region has 18 residues. CDR3 DNA: TGCGCCAGCAGCCAAGCGGGACTAGCGGGAGACATCTACAATGAGCAGTTCTTC. Amino acids: CASSQAGLAGDIYNEQFF.

This chain uses TRBV5-1 with TRBJ2-3; D gene ambiguous. The CDR3 contains 12 residues. Looked up from germline, CDR1 is SGHRS and CDR2 is YFSETQ. V was clipped by 4 bases and J by 2 bases, with 5 bases between them. The CDR3 spells CASSTDTDTQYF. The CDR3 bases are TGCGCCAGCAGCACTGACACAGATACGCAGTATTTT.

V is TRBV18 and J is TRBJ2-7; D might be TRBD1 (7 bases). The ends were cut back, 0 bases at V and 6 bases at J, with 18 bases in the middle. Germline V CDR1 and CDR2: KGHSH, LQKENI. The CDR3 covers 16 residues. CDR3 bases: TGTGCCAGCTCACCACCTAGCGCGGGACAGCCACGCGAGCAGTACTTC. Residues: CASSPPSAGQPREQYF.

The chain combines TRBV18 with TRBJ2-1; TRBD1 agrees at 8 bases. Germline values: CDR1 KGHSH, CDR2 LQKENI. Germline trimming cut 3 bases from V and 8 bases from J; bases unmatched to any gene: 6. The CDR3 has 14 residues. CDR3 nucleotide sequence: TGTGCCAGCTCACCGGGACAGGCTCGCGATGAGCAGTTCTTC. Residues: CASSPGQARDEQFF.

The chain couples TRBV5-6 to TRBJ2-3, with D perhaps TRBD2 (6 bases). Between the trimmed V and J ends, which lost 4 bases and 4 bases, there was a span of 16 bases. CDR1 is SGHDT and CDR2 is YYEEEE in the germline V gene. This CDR3 contains 15 residues. CDR3 nucleotides: TGTGCCAGCAGCCTCTACGGGAGTGCCTCAGATACGCAGTATTTT. It translates to CASSLYGSASDTQYF.

The V gene is TRBV7-9, the J gene TRBJ1-1, with D unresolved. The CDR3 is 15 amino acids. CDR1 SEHNR and CDR2 FQNEAQ come from the germline V gene (reference sequence). The V end was cut by 4 bases, the J end by 0 bases, with 12 bases between. CDR3 sequence (DNA): TGTGCCAGCAGCTCGCCTGACTGGTTGAACACTGAAGCTTTCTTT. Translation: CASSSPDWLNTEAFF. Drawing the rest from reference TRBV7-9 and TRBJ1-1, the complete variable domain is DTGVSQNPRHKITKRGQNVTFRCDPISEHNRLYWYRQTLGQGPEFLTYFQNEAQLEKSRLLSDRFSAERPKGSFSTLEIQRTEQGDSAMYLCASSSPDWLNTEAFFGQGTRLTVV.

This chain joins TRBV28 and TRBJ1-5; 7 nucleotides match TRBD1. The CDR3 consists of 15 residues. Germline V gene data show CDR1 as MDHEN and CDR2 as SYDVKM. With 3 bases clipped from V and 3 bases from J, the junction kept 5 bases outside the gene matches. For the CDR3, the DNA is TGTGCCAGCAGTTTCAAGGGGGCCAACAATCAGCCCCAGCATTTT. Translated: CASSFKGANNQPQHF.

This rearrangement joins TRBV28 to TRBJ2-5; weak D call: TRBD1 (6 bases). Trimming removed 5 bases from V and 2 bases from J, with 15 bases in between. This CDR3 contains 15 residues. CDR1 and CDR2 from the germline V gene are MDHEN and SYDVKM. Here the CDR3 reads CASSASGATQETQYF. Written as DNA, the CDR3 is TGTGCCAGCAGTGCCTCAGGGGCCACGCAAGAGACCCAGTACTTC.

The CDR3 DNA is TGCAGCGTTGTCCCTAGCGAGCAGTTCTTC. This translates into CSVVPSEQFF. V usage is TRBV29-1 and J usage is TRBJ2-1; a possible D gene is TRBD2 (5 bases). In germline, CDR1 is SQVTM, CDR2 ANQGSEA. V was shortened by 4 bases and J by 10 bases, with 8 bases between the two germline ends. This CDR3 comprises 10 residues.

The chain employs TRBV28 and TRBJ1-3; D call uncertain. Trimming cost V 6 bases and J 0 bases, with 12 bases left between them. CDR3 length: 15 amino acids. The germline V gene has CDR1 MDHEN and CDR2 SYDVKM. The CDR3 spells CASRQQHVSGNTIYF. CDR3 nucleotides: TGTGCCAGCAGACAACAACACGTCTCTGGAAACACCATATATTTT.

This clone was seen only a few times. The CDR3 bases are TGCGCCAGCAGCCAAGACAGCAGCGGACAGCCCCAGCATTTT. Translated: CASSQDSSGQPQHF. The chain joins TRBV4-3 to TRBJ1-5; D is undetermined. Germline values: CDR1 LGHNA, CDR2 YSLEER. Deletions cut 0 bases from V and 7 bases from J, with 10 bases between. This CDR3 region has 14 residues.

The chain joins TRBV25-1 to TRBJ1-5; no definite D call. In germline, CDR1 is MGHDK, CDR2 SYGVNS. The CDR3 consists of 12 residues. Trimming took off 2 bases at V and 4 bases at J, with 3 bases between the two ends. DNA for the CDR3: TGTGCCAGCAGTGAACGTAATCAGCCCCAGCATTTT. Encoded protein: CASSERNQPQHF.

This clone was seen once. The chain is built from TRBV5-1 and TRBJ2-2; 7 bases match TRBD1. The CDR3 contains 14 residues. Germline-derived CDR1 and CDR2 are SGHRS and YFSETQ. The V gene end was trimmed by 4 bases and the J gene end by 5 bases; junction bases not matched to a gene: 5. The CDR3 sequence: CASSQGTATGELFF. DNA of the CDR3: TGCGCCAGCAGCCAGGGGACAGCTACCGGGGAGCTGTTTTTT.

The chain's CDR3 is CASSYMTGDGYTF. In DNA, the CDR3 is TGTGCCAGCAGCTACATGACAGGGGATGGCTACACCTTC. V gene TRBV7-9 combines with J gene TRBJ1-2; 8 positions match TRBD1. CDR3 length equals 13 residues. CDR1 is SEHNR and CDR2 is FQNEAQ in the germline V gene (reference sequence). The V gene end was trimmed by 4 bases and the J gene end by 6 bases; junction bases not matched to a gene: 4. Supplemented by reference TRBV7-9 and TRBJ1-2, the full variable domain reads DTGVSQNPRHKITKRGQNVTFRCDPISEHNRLYWYRQTLGQGPEFLTYFQNEAQLEKSRLLSDRFSAERPKGSFSTLEIQRTEQGDSAMYLCASSYMTGDGYTFGSGTRLTVV.

The chain recombines TRBV7-9 with TRBJ2-7; the D gene could be TRBD1 or TRBD2 (9 bases each). With 7 bases removed from V and 4 bases from J, the gap between germline ends came to 32 bases. Germline-derived CDR1 and CDR2 are SEHNR and FQNEAQ (reference sequence). The CDR3 extends over 19 amino acids. The DNA for the CDR3 is TGTGCCAGCACCGACAGGGGGACGTTCGCGGAGCGGGGGGAGTACGAGCAGTACTTC. Its translation: CASTDRGTFAERGEYEQYF.

The rearrangement joins TRBV28 to TRBJ1-2, with D unresolved. V was shortened by 6 bases and J by 4 bases, with 21 bases between the two germline ends. The CDR3 extends over 16 amino acids. The germline CDR1 and CDR2 sequences are MDHEN and SYDVKM. The CDR3 DNA sequence: TGTGCCAGCAGGATTGGAGGGTGGGCAGAGCCCTATGGCTACACCTTC. Translating it yields CASRIGGWAEPYGYTF.

The chain links TRBV27 to TRBJ2-7, with a weak D call TRBD2 (5 bases). CDR1 and CDR2 from the germline V gene are MNHEY and SMNVEV (reference sequence). The CDR3 length is 14 residues. The V end lost 3 bases, the J end lost 4 bases, and 13 bases lay between the germline ends. The CDR3 is CASSFGIGGYEQYF. The CDR3 coding sequence is TGTGCCAGCAGTTTCGGTATAGGAGGATACGAGCAGTACTTC.

The chain couples TRBV5-6 to TRBJ1-1, with TRBD1 as a possible D gene (5 bases). V shed 2 bases and J shed 4 bases, with 12 bases lying between them. The CDR3 is made up of 14 amino acids. Looked up from germline, CDR1 is SGHDT and CDR2 is YYEEEE. The CDR3 is CASSFPGRGTEAFF. CDR3 in DNA: TGTGCCAGCAGCTTCCCAGGGCGGGGCACTGAAGCTTTCTTT.